These T cell receptor beta chains were read from a single sample in a study of CD8 T cells in Susac syndrome. TCRdb ran MiXCR on the immunoSEQ multiplex PCR reads and lists one entry per CDR3 protein. Among 150,000 to 200,000 distinct CDR3 sequences listed, 85% to 95% were seen once. Sequenced: CD8+ T cells from PBMCs. The receptors were gathered from a human donor with Susac syndrome. Each CDR3 is given with its conserved first and last residue. Each record gives: clone size, J gene, V gene, D gene, CDR3 DNA, CDR3 protein. D genes are given only for firm matches. The size of a clone is reported for some rows only, either as once, few or many, or as a class for expanded clones.

. TRBJ2-1 TRBV9 . TGTGCCAGCAGCGTCGAGGGGTCTTACAATGAGCAGTTCTTC CASSVEGSYNEQFF
. TRBJ1-1 TRBV12-3/TRBV12-4 . TGTGCCAGCAGTCCTCCGGGACAAATGAACACTGAAGCTTTCTTT CASSPPGQMNTEAFF
. TRBJ2-7 TRBV27 . TGTGCCAGCAGTCAAGAATACCCAAACCGGGACGGGACCTACGAGCAGTACTTC CASSQEYPNRDGTYEQYF
. TRBJ2-1 TRBV3-1 . TGTGCCAGCAGCCAAGATAGCGGACCCCCAAAAGGGTACAATGAGCAGTTCTTC CASSQDSGPPKGYNEQFF
. TRBJ2-3 TRBV12-3/TRBV12-4 . TGTGCCAGCAGTGCACTTCCCAGGACAGATACGCAGTATTTT CASSALPRTDTQYF
. TRBJ2-7 TRBV7-9 TRBD2 TGTGCCAGCAGCCCCCGACTAGCGGGGGCCTACGAGCAGTACTTC CASSPRLAGAYEQYF
once TRBJ2-2 TRBV9 . TGTGCCAGCAGCGCACACCAGGTGGTAAACACCGGGGAGCTGTTTTTT CASSAHQVVNTGELFF
. TRBJ1-1 TRBV9 TRBD1 TGTGCCAGCAGCACGGGACAGGGCACTGAAGCTTTCTTT CASSTGQGTEAFF
. TRBJ2-7 TRBV27 TRBD2 TGTGCCAGCAGTTTGGGGGGGAGAGGCTACGAGCAGTACTTC CASSLGGRGYEQYF
. TRBJ2-1 TRBV24-1 . TGTGCCACCAGTGATTTGGAGGTAAGCAATGAGCAGTTCTTC CATSDLEVSNEQFF
. TRBJ1-1 TRBV12-3/TRBV12-4 TRBD1 TGTGCCAGCAGTCGGACAGGGGGGATGACTGAAGCTTTCTTT CASSRTGGMTEAFF
. TRBJ2-1 TRBV28 . TGTGCCAGCAGTTCGTTAGCGGAGAACTCCTACAATGAGCAGTTCTTC CASSSLAENSYNEQFF
. TRBJ2-7 TRBV12-3/TRBV12-4 TRBD2 TGTGCCAGCAGTGAAGCGGGAGGGCCAAGAGAGCAGTACTTC CASSEAGGPREQYF
. TRBJ2-1 TRBV11-2 . TGTGCCAGCAGCTTTGGCCCCACGAGGGTCTTC CASSFGPTRVF
. TRBJ1-2 TRBV28 . TGTGCCAGCAGTTTAAGAGGCAGCTCCTATGGCTACACCTTC CASSLRGSSYGYTF